This T cell receptor (beta chain) originates from a study of CD8 T cells in Susac syndrome. Reverse transcription of about 0.45 to 1 ug RNA was performed with random hexamers. TCRdb used MiXCR to reprocess the immunoSEQ multiplex PCR reads, holding one entry per CDR3 protein. The sample shows some 240,000 distinct CDR3 sequences, about 95% of them seen only once. Deletions cut 10 bases from V and 3 bases from J, with 14 bases between. The CDR3 has 13 amino acids. Per germline, CDR1 MNHEY and CDR2 SVGAGI. This clonotype originated in a human donor with Susac syndrome. Sequencing was done on a sample of CD4+ T cells from PBMCs. The V and J genes are TRBV6-5 and TRBJ2-3; D gene ambiguous. CDR3 amino acids: CATQQSGTDTQYF. CDR3 DNA sequence: TGTGCCACCCAGCAGTCCGGGACAGATACGCAGTATTTT.